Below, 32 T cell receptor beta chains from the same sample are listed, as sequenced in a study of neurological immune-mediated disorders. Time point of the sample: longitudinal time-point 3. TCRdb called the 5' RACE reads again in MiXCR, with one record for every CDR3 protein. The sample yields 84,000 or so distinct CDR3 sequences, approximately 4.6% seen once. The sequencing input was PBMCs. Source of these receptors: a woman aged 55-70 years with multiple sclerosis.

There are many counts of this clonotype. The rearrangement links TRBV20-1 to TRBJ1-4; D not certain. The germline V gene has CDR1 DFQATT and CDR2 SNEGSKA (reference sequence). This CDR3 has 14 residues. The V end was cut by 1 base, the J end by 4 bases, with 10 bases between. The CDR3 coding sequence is TGCAGTGCTAGAGCAAGGCTTTATAATGAAAAACTGTTTTTT. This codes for CSARARLYNEKLFF.

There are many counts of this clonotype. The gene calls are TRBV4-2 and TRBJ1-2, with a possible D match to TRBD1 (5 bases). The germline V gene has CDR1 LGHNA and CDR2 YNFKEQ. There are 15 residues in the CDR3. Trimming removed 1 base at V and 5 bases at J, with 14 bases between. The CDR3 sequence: CASSQATGTGYGYTF. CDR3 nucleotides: TGTGCCAGCAGCCAAGCGACGGGGACGGGGTATGGCTACACCTTC.

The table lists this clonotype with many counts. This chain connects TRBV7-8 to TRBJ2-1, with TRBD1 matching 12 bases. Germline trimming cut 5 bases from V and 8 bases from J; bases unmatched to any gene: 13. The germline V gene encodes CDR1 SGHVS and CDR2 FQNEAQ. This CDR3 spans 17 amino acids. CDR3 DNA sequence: TGTGCCAGCAGCGCAGGGACAGGGGACAGGGGGCGCGATGAGCAGTTCTTC. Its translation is CASSAGTGDRGRDEQFF.

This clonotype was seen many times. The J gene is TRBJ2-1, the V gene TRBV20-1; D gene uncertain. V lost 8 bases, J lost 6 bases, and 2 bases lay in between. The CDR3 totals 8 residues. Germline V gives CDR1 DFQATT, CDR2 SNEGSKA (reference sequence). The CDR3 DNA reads TGCAGTACCAATGAGCAGTTCTTC. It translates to CSTNEQFF.

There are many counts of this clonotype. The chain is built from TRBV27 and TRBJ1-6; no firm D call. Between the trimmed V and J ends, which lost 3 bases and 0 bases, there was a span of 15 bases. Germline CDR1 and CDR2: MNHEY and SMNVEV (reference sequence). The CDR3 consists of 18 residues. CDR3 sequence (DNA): TGTGCCAGCAGTTTGGACGCCCAAGGGAGCTCCTATAATTCACCCCTCCACTTT. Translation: CASSLDAQGSSYNSPLHF.

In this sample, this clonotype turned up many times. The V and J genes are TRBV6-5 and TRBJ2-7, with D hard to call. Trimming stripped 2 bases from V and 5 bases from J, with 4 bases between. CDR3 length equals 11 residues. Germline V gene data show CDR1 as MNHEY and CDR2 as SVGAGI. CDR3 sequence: CASSYLHEQYF. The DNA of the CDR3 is TGTGCCAGCAGTTACCTCCACGAGCAGTACTTC.

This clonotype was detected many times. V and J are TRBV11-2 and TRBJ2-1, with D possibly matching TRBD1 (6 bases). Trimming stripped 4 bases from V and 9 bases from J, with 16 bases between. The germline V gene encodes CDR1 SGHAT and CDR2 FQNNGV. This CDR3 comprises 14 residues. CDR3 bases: TGTGCCAGCAGCTCCACACCTCAGGGGACTGAGCAGTTCTTC. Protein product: CASSSTPQGTEQFF.

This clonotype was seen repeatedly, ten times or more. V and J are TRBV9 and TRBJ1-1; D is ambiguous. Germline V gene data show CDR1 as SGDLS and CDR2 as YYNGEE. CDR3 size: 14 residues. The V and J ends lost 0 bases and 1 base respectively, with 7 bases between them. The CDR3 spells CASSVAPPNTEAFF. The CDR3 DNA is TGTGCCAGCAGCGTAGCACCCCCGAACACTGAAGCTTTCTTT.

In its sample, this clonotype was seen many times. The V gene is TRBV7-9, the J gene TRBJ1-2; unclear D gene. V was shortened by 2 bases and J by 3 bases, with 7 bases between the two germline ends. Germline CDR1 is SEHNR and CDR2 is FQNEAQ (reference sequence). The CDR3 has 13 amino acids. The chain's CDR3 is CASSLRTDYGYTF. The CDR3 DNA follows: TGTGCCAGCAGCTTAAGGACGGACTATGGCTACACCTTC.

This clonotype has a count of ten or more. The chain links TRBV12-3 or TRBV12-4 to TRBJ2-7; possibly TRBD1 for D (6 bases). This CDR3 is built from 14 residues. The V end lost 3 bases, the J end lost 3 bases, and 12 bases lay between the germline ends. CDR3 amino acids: CASSFGQGFYEQYF. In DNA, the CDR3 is TGTGCCAGCAGTTTTGGTCAGGGGTTCTACGAGCAGTACTTC.

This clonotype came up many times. The CDR3 DNA sequence: TGTGCCACCAGCAGAGGTGGCGGGGGAATGTTACAGTTCTTC. It specifies CATSRGGGGMLQFF. This chain connects TRBV15 to TRBJ2-1; TRBD2 aligns across 7 bases. V lost 1 base and J lost 13; bases outside the gene matches: 10. Germline V gene data show CDR1 as LNHNV and CDR2 as YYDKDF (reference sequence). There are 14 residues in the CDR3.

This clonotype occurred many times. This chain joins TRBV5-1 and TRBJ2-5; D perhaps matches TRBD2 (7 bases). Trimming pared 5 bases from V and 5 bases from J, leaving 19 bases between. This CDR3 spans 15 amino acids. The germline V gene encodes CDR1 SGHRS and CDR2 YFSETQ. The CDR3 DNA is TGCGCCAGCAGATCCCTGGCGGGGGCGCGTGAGACCCAGTACTTC. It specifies CASRSLAGARETQYF.

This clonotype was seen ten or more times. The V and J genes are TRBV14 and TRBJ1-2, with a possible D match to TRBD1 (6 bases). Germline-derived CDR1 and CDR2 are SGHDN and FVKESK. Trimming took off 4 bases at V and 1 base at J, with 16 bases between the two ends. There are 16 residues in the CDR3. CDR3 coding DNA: TGTGCCAGCAGCCCCAGTGTACAGGGCGATAACTATGGCTACACCTTC. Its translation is CASSPSVQGDNYGYTF.

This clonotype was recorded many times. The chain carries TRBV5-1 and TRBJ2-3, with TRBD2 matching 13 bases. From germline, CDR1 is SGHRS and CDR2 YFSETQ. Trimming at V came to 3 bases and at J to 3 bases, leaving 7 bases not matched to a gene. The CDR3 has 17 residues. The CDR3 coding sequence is TGCGCCAGCAGCTCCGGACTAGCGGGGGCCCTAACAGATACGCAGTATTTT. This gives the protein CASSSGLAGALTDTQYF. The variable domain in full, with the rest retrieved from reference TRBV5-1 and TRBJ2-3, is KAGVTQTPRYLIKTRGQQVTLSCSPISGHRSVSWYQQTPGQGLQFLFEYFSETQRNKGNFPGRFSGRQFSNSRSEMNVSTLELGDSALYLCASSSGLAGALTDTQYFGPGTRLTVL.

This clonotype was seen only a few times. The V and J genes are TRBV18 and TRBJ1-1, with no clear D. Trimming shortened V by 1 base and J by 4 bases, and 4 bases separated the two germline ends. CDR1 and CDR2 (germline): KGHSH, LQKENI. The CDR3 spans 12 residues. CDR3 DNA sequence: TGTGCCAGCTCACCACTGTTCACTGAAGCTTTCTTT. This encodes CASSPLFTEAFF.

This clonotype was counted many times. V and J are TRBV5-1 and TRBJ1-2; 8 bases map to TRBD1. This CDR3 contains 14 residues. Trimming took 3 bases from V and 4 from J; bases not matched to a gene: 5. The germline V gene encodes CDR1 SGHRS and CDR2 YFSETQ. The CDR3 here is CASSSGQGGYGYTF. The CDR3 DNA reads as TGCGCCAGCAGCTCCGGACAGGGCGGCTATGGCTACACCTTC.

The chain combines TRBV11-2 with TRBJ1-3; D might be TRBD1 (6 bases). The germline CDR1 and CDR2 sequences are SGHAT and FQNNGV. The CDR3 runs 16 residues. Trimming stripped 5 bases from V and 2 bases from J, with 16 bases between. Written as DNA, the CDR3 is TGTGCCAGCAGCCGACTCACTGGGACAACTGGAAACACCATATATTTT. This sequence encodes CASSRLTGTTGNTIYF.

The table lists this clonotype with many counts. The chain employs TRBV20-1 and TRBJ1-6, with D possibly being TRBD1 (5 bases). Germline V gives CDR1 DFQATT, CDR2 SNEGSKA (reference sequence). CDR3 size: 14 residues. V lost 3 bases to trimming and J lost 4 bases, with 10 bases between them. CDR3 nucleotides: TGCAGTGCTAGTGCTCGACAGTATAATTCACCCCTCCACTTT. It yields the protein CSASARQYNSPLHF.

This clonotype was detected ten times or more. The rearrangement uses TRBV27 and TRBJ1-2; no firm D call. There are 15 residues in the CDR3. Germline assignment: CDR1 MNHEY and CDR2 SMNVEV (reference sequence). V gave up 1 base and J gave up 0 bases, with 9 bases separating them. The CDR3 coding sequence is TGTGCCAGCAGTTTATTCCCCACAGCTAACTATGGCTACACCTTC. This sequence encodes CASSLFPTANYGYTF.

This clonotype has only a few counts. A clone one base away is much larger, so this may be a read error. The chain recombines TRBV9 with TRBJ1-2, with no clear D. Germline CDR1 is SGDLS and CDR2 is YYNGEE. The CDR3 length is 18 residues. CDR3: CANSVAQEGPVPDYGYTF. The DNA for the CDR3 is TGTGCCAACAGCGTAGCCCAGGAGGGTCCGGTACCGGACTATGGCTACACCTTC.

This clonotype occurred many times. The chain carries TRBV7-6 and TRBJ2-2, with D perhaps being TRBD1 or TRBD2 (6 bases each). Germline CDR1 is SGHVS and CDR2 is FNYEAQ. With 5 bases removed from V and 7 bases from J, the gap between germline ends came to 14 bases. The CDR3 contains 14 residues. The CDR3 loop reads CASSPTGASGELFF. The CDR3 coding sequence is TGTGCCAGCAGCCCGACGGGGGCGAGCGGGGAGCTGTTTTTT.

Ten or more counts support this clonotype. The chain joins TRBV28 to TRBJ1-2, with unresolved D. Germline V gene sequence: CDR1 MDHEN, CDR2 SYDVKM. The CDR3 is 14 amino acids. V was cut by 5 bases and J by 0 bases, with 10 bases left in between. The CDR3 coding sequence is TGTGCCAGCAGTCCCGACGGGACTAACTATGGCTACACCTTC. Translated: CASSPDGTNYGYTF.

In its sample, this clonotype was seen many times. The chain's CDR3 is CAISDGSGAFF. DNA of the CDR3: TGTGCCATCAGTGACGGGTCCGGAGCTTTCTTT. The gene calls are TRBV10-3 and TRBJ1-1; unclear D gene. The V gene's germline CDR1 is ENHRY and CDR2 SYGVKD. This CDR3 region has 11 residues. V lost 3 bases to trimming and J lost 10 bases, with 9 bases between them.

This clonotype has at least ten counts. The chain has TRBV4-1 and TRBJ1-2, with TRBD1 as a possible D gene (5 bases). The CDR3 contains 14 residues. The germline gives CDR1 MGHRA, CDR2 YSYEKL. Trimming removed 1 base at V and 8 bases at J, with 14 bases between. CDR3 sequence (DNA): TGCGCCAGCAGCCAAGTAGGGCGGGGCCAAGGCTACACCTTC. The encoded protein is CASSQVGRGQGYTF.

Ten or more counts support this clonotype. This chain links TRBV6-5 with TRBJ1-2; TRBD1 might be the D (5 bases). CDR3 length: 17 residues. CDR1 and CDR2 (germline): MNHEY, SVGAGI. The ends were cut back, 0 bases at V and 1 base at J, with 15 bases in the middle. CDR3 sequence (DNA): TGTGCCAGCAGTTACTCGCGATCGCGGGGGGGTAACTATGGCTACACCTTC. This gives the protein CASSYSRSRGGNYGYTF.

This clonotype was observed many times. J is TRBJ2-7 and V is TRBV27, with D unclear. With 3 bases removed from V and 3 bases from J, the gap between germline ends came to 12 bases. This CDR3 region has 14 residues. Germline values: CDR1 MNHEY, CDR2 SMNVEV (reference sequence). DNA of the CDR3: TGTGCCAGCAGTTTGAGGAACCAAAACTACGAGCAGTACTTC. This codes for CASSLRNQNYEQYF.

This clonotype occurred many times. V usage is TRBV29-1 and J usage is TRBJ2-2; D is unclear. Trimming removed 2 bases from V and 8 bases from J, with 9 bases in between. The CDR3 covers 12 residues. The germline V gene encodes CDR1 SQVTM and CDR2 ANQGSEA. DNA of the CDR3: TGCAGCGTTGAATCTTTTCGGGGGGAGCTGTTTTTT. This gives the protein CSVESFRGELFF.

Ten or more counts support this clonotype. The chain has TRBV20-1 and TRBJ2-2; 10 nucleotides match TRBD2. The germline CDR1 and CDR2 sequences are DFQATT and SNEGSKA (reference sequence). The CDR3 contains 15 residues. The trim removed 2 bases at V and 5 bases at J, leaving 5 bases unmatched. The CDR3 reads CSARSGGAVTGELFF. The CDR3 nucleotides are TGCAGTGCTAGAAGCGGGGGGGCTGTGACCGGGGAGCTGTTTTTT.

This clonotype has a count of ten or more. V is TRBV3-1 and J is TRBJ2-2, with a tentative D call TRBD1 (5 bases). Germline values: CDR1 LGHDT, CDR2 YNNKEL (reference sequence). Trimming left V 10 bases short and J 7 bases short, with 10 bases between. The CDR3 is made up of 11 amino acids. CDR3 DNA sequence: TGTGCCACTCAGGGAATCGGGGAGCTGTTTTTT. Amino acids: CATQGIGELFF.

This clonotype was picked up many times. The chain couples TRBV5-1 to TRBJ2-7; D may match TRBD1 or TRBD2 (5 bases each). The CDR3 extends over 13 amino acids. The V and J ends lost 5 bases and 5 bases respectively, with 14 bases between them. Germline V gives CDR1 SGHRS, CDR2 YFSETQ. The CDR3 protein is CASSYSGTHEQYF. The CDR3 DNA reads TGCGCCAGCAGTTATTCCGGGACCCACGAGCAGTACTTC.

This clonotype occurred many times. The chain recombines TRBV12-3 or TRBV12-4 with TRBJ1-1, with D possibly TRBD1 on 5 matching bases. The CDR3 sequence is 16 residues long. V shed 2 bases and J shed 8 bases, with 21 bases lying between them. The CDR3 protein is CASSLPRAESPVEAFF. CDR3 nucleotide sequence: TGTGCCAGCAGTTTACCCAGGGCCGAAAGTCCCGTAGAAGCTTTCTTT.

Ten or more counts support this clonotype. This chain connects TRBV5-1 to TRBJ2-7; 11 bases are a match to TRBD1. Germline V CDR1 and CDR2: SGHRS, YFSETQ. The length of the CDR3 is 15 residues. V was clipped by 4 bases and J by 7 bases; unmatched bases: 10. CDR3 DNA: TGCGCCAGCAGCCACACCGGGACAGGGGGTTATGAGCAGTACTTC. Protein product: CASSHTGTGGYEQYF.